This is a list of T cell receptor beta chains from one sample in a study of T cell responses to AZD1222 COVID-19 vaccine. Assay used: immunoSEQ multiplex PCR; TCRdb lists only in-frame clones, some missing. Seen here are about 92,000 clones, approximately 90% observed once, and the top ten hold about 3%. The material sequenced was peripheral blood, taken on day 0 of AZD1222 vaccination. The receptors were sampled from an adult in good health. Both conserved end residues are part of each CDR3. The D gene is left open where the match is weak. A row's size may be missing; if present it is once, few, many or a size class.

length,size,V,D,J,DNA,CDR3
12,-,TRBV3-1/TRBV3-2,-,TRBJ2-6,TGTGCCAGCAGCCACCAGGGCAACGTCCTGACTTTC,CASSHQGNVLTF
14,-,TRBV19,-,TRBJ2-5,TGTGCCAGTAGTATGGGACTTGGGCAAGAGACCCAGTACTTC,CASSMGLGQETQYF
16,few,TRBV7-9,-,TRBJ2-2,TGTGCCAGCAGCTTATGGGCACCGGGATCCACCGGGGAGCTGTTTTTT,CASSLWAPGSTGELFF
16,-,TRBV2,TRBD1,TRBJ1-2,TGTGCCAGCACCGATACTCTCTGGACAGGCAACTATGGCTACACCTTC,CASTDTLWTGNYGYTF
13,-,TRBV14,-,TRBJ1-1,TGTGCCAGCAGCCAAGATGTGAACACTGAAGCTTTCTTT,CASSQDVNTEAFF
17,-,TRBV4-1,-,TRBJ1-5,TGCGCCAGCAGCCAAGATCAGGGCAGTTATAGCAATCAGCCCCAGCATTTT,CASSQDQGSYSNQPQHF
14,-,TRBV6-5,-,TRBJ1-2,TGTGCCAGCAATACCCGGTATGGAGCCTATGGCTACACCTTC,CASNTRYGAYGYTF
10,-,TRBV20-1,TRBD1,TRBJ1-2,TGCAGTGCTAGGGACAGGGTACCCCCTTTC,CSARDRVPPF
15,-,TRBV7-2,TRBD1,TRBJ1-5,TGTGCCAGCAGCATAAGACAGGGTGGGATGGGGCCCCAGCATTTT,CASSIRQGGMGPQHF
15,-,TRBV28,TRBD2,TRBJ2-1,TGTGCCAGCAGTTTAGGAGCGGGAGGGTACAATGAGCAGTTCTTC,CASSLGAGGYNEQFF
13,-,TRBV29-1,-,TRBJ2-3,TGCAGCGTTGTCTCTTCTAGCACAGATACGCAGTATTTT,CSVVSSSTDTQYF
13,-,TRBV10-3,TRBD1,TRBJ1-1,TGTGCCATCAGGATGCTTACAGGGGCTGAAGCTTTCTTT,CAIRMLTGAEAFF
15,once,TRBV28,-,TRBJ2-1,TGTGCCAGCAGGGGCGGTGGACAGTTCTACAATGAGCAGTTCTTC,CASRGGGQFYNEQFF
14,-,TRBV5-1,-,TRBJ1-1,TGCGCCAGCAGCTTTTCGGGGTTGAACACTGAAGCTTTCTTT,CASSFSGLNTEAFF
11,-,TRBV24-1,-,TRBJ2-3,TGTGCCACCAGCGCGAGGGATACGCAGTATTTT,CATSARDTQYF
15,-,TRBV30,TRBD1,TRBJ1-6,TGTGCCTGGAGTGTCGGTCACAGGGGGGGATCACCCCTCCACTTT,CAWSVGHRGGSPLHF
15,once,TRBV5-1,-,TRBJ1-3,TGCGCCAGCAGTGCTGGACGGAACTCTGGAAACACCATATATTTT,CASSAGRNSGNTIYF
13,-,TRBV7-9,-,TRBJ2-1,TGTGCCAGCAACCTGAGAGGGGACAATGAGCAGTTCTTC,CASNLRGDNEQFF
15,-,TRBV14,TRBD2,TRBJ2-2,TGTGCCAGCAGCCACAGGACTAGCTGGACCGGGGAGCTGTTTTTT,CASSHRTSWTGELFF
16,-,TRBV3-1/TRBV3-2,TRBD2,TRBJ2-2,TGTGCCAGCAGCCAAGTCTCAGCGGGAGACACCGGGGAGCTGTTTTTT,CASSQVSAGDTGELFF
14,few,TRBV7-2,-,TRBJ1-2,TGTGCCAGCAGCTTAGACCCAGGGAACTATGGCTACACCTTC,CASSLDPGNYGYTF
15,-,TRBV6-5,TRBD1,TRBJ1-3,TGTGCCAGCAGTTACTCTACAGGGGCTGGAAACACCATATATTTT,CASSYSTGAGNTIYF
18,-,TRBV5-5,TRBD2,TRBJ2-3,TGTGCCAGCAGCTTGGAGCTAGCGGGAGGAGCTAGGACAGATACGCAGTATTTT,CASSLELAGGARTDTQYF
16,-,TRBV7-2,-,TRBJ1-3,TGTGCCAGCAGCTTAGGGATGACGATCCGTGGAAACACCATATATTTT,CASSLGMTIRGNTIYF
16,-,TRBV6-6,TRBD2,TRBJ2-7,TGTGCCAGCAGTTATCGGACTAGCGGGTACTCCTACGAGCAGTACTTC,CASSYRTSGYSYEQYF
13,-,TRBV27,-,TRBJ1-2,TGTGCCAGCAGTTCCTTTACCGGATCTGGCTACACCTTC,CASSSFTGSGYTF
13,-,TRBV28,-,TRBJ1-2,TGTGCCAGCAGTTTTTCAGTTAACTATGGCTACACCTTC,CASSFSVNYGYTF
15,-,TRBV5-5,TRBD2,TRBJ2-5,TGTGCCAGCAGCTTGGGCGCGGGAGTTAGAGAGACCCAGTACTTC,CASSLGAGVRETQYF
19,-,TRBV7-9,TRBD2,TRBJ2-3,TGTGCCAGCAGCTTAGCACCCGGGGGGGCGCGGATTCACACAGATACGCAGTATTTT,CASSLAPGGARIHTDTQYF
11,-,TRBV20-1,-,TRBJ1-2,TGCAGTGCTAGAGAGAGCTATGGCTACACCTTC,CSARESYGYTF
13,-,TRBV14,TRBD2,TRBJ2-7,TGTGCCAGCAGACTAGCGGGAGTGGGCGAGCAGTACTTC,CASRLAGVGEQYF
16,-,TRBV18,-,TRBJ2-6,TGTGCCAGCTCACCGGGTAGTATCTCTGGGGCCAACGTCCTGACTTTC,CASSPGSISGANVLTF
14,-,TRBV5-5,TRBD1,TRBJ2-7,TGTGCCAGCAGCTTAGGACAGGGGAGCTACGAGCAGTACTTC,CASSLGQGSYEQYF
15,once,TRBV7-8,-,TRBJ1-2,TGTGCCAGCAGCTTAGACAACGGAATAGGCTATGGCTACACCTTC,CASSLDNGIGYGYTF
17,-,TRBV19,TRBD1,TRBJ2-6,TGTGCCAGTAGTATACCGGGACAGGGTACTGGGGCCAACGTCCTGACTTTC,CASSIPGQGTGANVLTF
12,-,TRBV28,-,TRBJ1-1,TGTGCCAGCAGAGACGGGAATACTGAAGCTTTCTTT,CASRDGNTEAFF
16,-,TRBV19,-,TRBJ1-2,TGTGCCAGTAGGGTTTTGACAGCGACAGCTAACTATGGCTACACCTTC,CASRVLTATANYGYTF
13,-,TRBV6-2/TRBV6-3,-,TRBJ2-5,TGTGCCAGCAGTTACTACGGGCCCGGGGCCCAGTACTTC,CASSYYGPGAQYF
20,-,TRBV5-1,TRBD2,TRBJ2-3,TGCGCCAGCAGCTTTACGGGAGGACTACCCCGGATACTTAGCACAGATACGCAGTATTTT,CASSFTGGLPRILSTDTQYF
13,-,TRBV25-1,-,TRBJ1-2,TGTGCCAGCAGTGATCGAACAGCCTATGGCTACACCTTC,CASSDRTAYGYTF
16,-,TRBV2,-,TRBJ2-3,TGTGCCAGCAGTGATTCTGGGGGCGGGAGCACAGATACGCAGTATTTT,CASSDSGGGSTDTQYF
14,-,TRBV9,-,TRBJ2-2,TGTGCCAGCAGCGCGGACATTCACACCGGGGAGCTGTTTTTT,CASSADIHTGELFF
13,-,TRBV5-1,-,TRBJ1-1,TGCGCCAGCAGCTTTAGGCCGAACACTGAAGCTTTCTTT,CASSFRPNTEAFF
15,-,TRBV19,TRBD1,TRBJ1-2,TGTGCCAGTAGTATGGGACAGGGAGCGGCCTATGGCTACACCTTC,CASSMGQGAAYGYTF
17,once,TRBV2,TRBD1,TRBJ1-3,TGTGCCAGCAGCAGTACTGACAGGGATCTCCTCGGAAACACCATATATTTT,CASSSTDRDLLGNTIYF
13,-,TRBV12-3/TRBV12-4,-,TRBJ1-2,TGTGCCACCAGAAGAGGGATTCCCTATGGCTACACCTTC,CATRRGIPYGYTF
17,once,TRBV4-1,TRBD1,TRBJ2-1,TGCGCCAGCAGCCAAGGCCTTGGGACAGGGACCGGCGATGAGCAGTTCTTC,CASSQGLGTGTGDEQFF
15,-,TRBV7-2,-,TRBJ2-7,TGTGCCAGCAGCTTAAGCGGAAGAAGGGAAAGCGAGCAGTACTTC,CASSLSGRRESEQYF
15,-,TRBV5-1,TRBD1,TRBJ1-6,TGCGCCAGCAGCCCTGGGACAGGGGGCAGTTCACCCCTCCACTTT,CASSPGTGGSSPLHF
15,-,TRBV5-1,TRBD1,TRBJ1-6,TGCGCCAGCAGCGCCGGTTCGGACAGGTCAGCTCCCCTCCACTTT,CASSAGSDRSAPLHF
19,-,TRBV19,-,TRBJ2-6,TGTGCCAGCAAGTCGGTCGTCCCGGGACCTTTCTCTGGGGCCAACGTCCTGACTTTC,CASKSVVPGPFSGANVLTF
13,many,TRBV2,-,TRBJ2-3,TGTGCCAGCAGTGAATTGGGGACAGATACGCAGTATTTT,CASSELGTDTQYF
14,-,TRBV5-8,-,TRBJ2-3,TGTGCCAGCAGCTTGATGTCTAGCACAGATACGCAGTATTTT,CASSLMSSTDTQYF
14,-,TRBV5-1,-,TRBJ1-6,TGCGCCAGCAGCTTGGGGGAAAGTAATTCACCCCTCCACTTT,CASSLGESNSPLHF
16,once,TRBV5-1,-,TRBJ2-1,TGCGCCAGCAGCTTCGACGTACGAGGGGGCTACAATGAGCAGTTCTTC,CASSFDVRGGYNEQFF
17,-,TRBV15,-,TRBJ1-2,TGTGCCACCAGCAGATCGGCCCGGGACACCAGAACCTATGGCTACACCTTC,CATSRSARDTRTYGYTF
11,-,TRBV30,-,TRBJ1-2,TGTGCCTGGAGTGTTAGGTATGGCTACACCTTC,CAWSVRYGYTF